This is a list of T cell receptor beta chains from one sample in a study of shared clonotypes between healthy human individuals. Some clones are missing from TCRdb's copy, which holds only in-frame ones; the method was immunoSEQ multiplex PCR. The profile shows about 1.1 million clones, 77% of them singletons. The sequenced material came from memory CD4+ T cells from PBMCs. These receptors were obtained from a man aged 18 to 30 in good health. Some clones in this sample may be carry-over from other donors' samples. CDR3s leave out the opening cysteine and the closing phenylalanine or tryptophan. Each record gives: D gene, J gene, clone size, V gene, CDR3 protein. A D gene is named only where the DNA matches it firmly. Size values are once, few and many counts, or a class for expanded clones, and some rows have none.

TRBD1,TRBJ1-2,NA,TRBV2,ASTRQGSLYGYT
NA,TRBJ2-4,NA,TRBV4-3,ASSQEAPRGPIPLAKNIQY
TRBD1,TRBJ1-1,NA,TRBV7-6,ASSPEQGTTEAF
TRBD1,TRBJ1-1,NA,TRBV5-4,ASSSTLTGEAF
NA,TRBJ1-2,NA,TRBV6-6,ASSYGTNYGYT
TRBD1,NA,NA,TRBV7-9,ASSATQGPYEQY
NA,TRBJ1-5,NA,TRBV2,ASRIGETANQPQH
NA,TRBJ1-1,NA,TRBV2,ASKAQTNTEAF
NA,TRBJ2-1,NA,TRBV18,ASSPTRSYNEQF
NA,TRBJ2-7,NA,TRBV30,AWARSYEQY
NA,TRBJ1-1,once,TRBV9,ASSVAPGATEAF
TRBD2,TRBJ2-3,few,TRBV5-4,ASSLEGLAGGPGDTQY
NA,NA,NA,TRBV5-1,ASRRTGGTLSEQY
NA,TRBJ1-5,NA,TRBV6-5,ASSSAGGHRRGPQH
NA,TRBJ1-2,once,TRBV5-6,ASSLDLQGILGYT
NA,TRBJ1-2,NA,TRBV19,ASMVQGVNYYGYT
TRBD1,TRBJ1-4,few,TRBV28,ASRRTGWDEKLF
TRBD1,TRBJ1-5,few,TRBV2,ASSEVAGGVQPQH
NA,TRBJ2-1,few,TRBV4-1,ASSQEGRGSYNEQF
TRBD2,TRBJ2-7,NA,TRBV11-3,ASSPGGGREQY
NA,TRBJ2-1,NA,TRBV7-3,ASSLALGASSDNEQF
NA,TRBJ2-1,few,TRBV28,ASTPGVEQF
NA,TRBJ1-1,NA,TRBV5-1,ASSLGRAENTEAF
NA,TRBJ2-2,NA,TRBV5-5,ASRPRVQGPGELF
NA,TRBJ2-1,many,TRBV9,ASSVGDPYNEQF
NA,TRBJ1-3,NA,TRBV6-5,ASSYQAGNTIY
NA,TRBJ2-5,once,TRBV28,ASSPLGARQETQY
NA,TRBJ2-1,NA,TRBV27,ASSSPSAHNEQF
NA,TRBJ1-2,once,TRBV6-5,ASSYSGTTNYGYT
TRBD1,TRBJ2-3,NA,TRBV18,ASSQRGEGANTQY
NA,TRBJ2-3,NA,TRBV28,ASSWVPRDGTVD
TRBD2,TRBJ2-1,NA,TRBV9,ASSASSGGNNEQF
TRBD1,TRBJ2-5,few,TRBV2,ASTGTGGETQY
TRBD1,TRBJ1-5,NA,TRBV23-1,ASSQAGTGGPNQPQH
NA,TRBJ1-1,NA,TRBV2,ASSLLTEAF
TRBD1,TRBJ2-3,NA,TRBV5-1,ASSTGQGRTDTQY
NA,TRBJ1-1,few,TRBV10-3,AISEWTGVIAF
NA,TRBJ2-5,NA,TRBV27,ASSDEGVRRETQY
NA,TRBJ2-7,NA,TRBV2,ASSRDQDYEQY
NA,TRBJ1-5,NA,TRBV30,AWSGVQVGQPQH
NA,TRBJ2-1,many,TRBV2,ASHRDAYNEQF
TRBD1,TRBJ1-1,NA,TRBV2,ASSEQGVRNTEAF
TRBD1,TRBJ1-2,NA,TRBV2,ASSGDSYGYT
NA,TRBJ1-2,NA,TRBV7-6,ASSANRESRNGYT
TRBD2,TRBJ2-5,NA,TRBV15,ATSRDRGLAGAETQY
NA,TRBJ2-3,NA,TRBV5-1,ASSSATSTDTQY
TRBD2,TRBJ2-2,NA,TRBV5-1,ASSWLAGDSAGELF
NA,TRBJ1-2,many,TRBV19,ASSIGYLTAEFNYGYT
NA,TRBJ1-6,NA,TRBV7-9,ASSSGTVNSPLH
NA,TRBJ2-3,NA,TRBV5-1,ASSFVGGGADTQY
NA,TRBJ1-6,NA,TRBV30,AWSVTNNSPLH
NA,TRBJ1-2,once,TRBV27,ASSPSRGYGYT
NA,TRBJ2-3,NA,TRBV19,ASSRKEGHTDTQY
TRBD1,TRBJ1-5,NA,TRBV15,ATSRTHTGQKHSNQPQH
NA,TRBJ2-3,NA,TRBV7-2,ASSHGTTDTQY
NA,TRBJ2-4,NA,TRBV18,ASSRVPGIQY
NA,TRBJ2-3,NA,TRBV29-1,SVEGDGEDTQY